These T cell receptor beta chains were read from a single sample in a study of cytomegalovirus exposure and HLA in healthy donors. Repertoires were generated with immunoSEQ multiplex PCR, while TCRdb's copy carries only in-frame clones and drops some. The sample carries roughly 290,000 clones, around 90% recorded once. Sequenced: PBMCs. These receptors all stem from a woman in her late teens or twenties in good health and CMV-seronegative. Both conserved end residues are part of each CDR3. The order of the fields is CDR3 DNA, CDR3 protein, J gene, V gene, D gene, clone size. A D gene is named only where the DNA matches it firmly. Where a row states a size, it is once, few, many or the class of an expanded clone; other rows omit it.

TGTGCCAGCAGCTTTAAAAGAGCGGGGAGGGAGCAGTTCTTC,CASSFKRAGREQFF,TRBJ2-1,TRBV7-9,TRBD2,once
TGTGCCAGCAGTGAAGGCGGGTATAGCACAGATACGCAGTATTTT,CASSEGGYSTDTQYF,TRBJ2-3,TRBV25-1,NA,NA
TGTGCCTGGTCTCCGGGACAGGGGGCACGCAATGAGCAGTTCTTC,CAWSPGQGARNEQFF,TRBJ2-1,TRBV30,TRBD1,NA
TGTGCCTGGGACTCTAGCACAGATACGCAGTATTTT,CAWDSSTDTQYF,TRBJ2-3,TRBV30,NA,NA
TGCAGCGTTGAGGGTGGGGACAGGGCGGGCGAGACCCAGTACTTC,CSVEGGDRAGETQYF,TRBJ2-5,TRBV29-1,TRBD1,NA
TGTGCTAGGGGGACCGGGACAGGGGGCTCACCCCTCCACTTT,CARGTGTGGSPLHF,TRBJ1-6,TRBV12-5,TRBD1,NA
TGTGCCGCGGGACGGTCATCCTACGAGCAGTACTTC,CAAGRSSYEQYF,TRBJ2-7,TRBV6-5,NA,few
TGTGCCAGTAGGGGACTAGCGGACGACTACAATGAGCAGTTCTTC,CASRGLADDYNEQFF,TRBJ2-1,TRBV19,TRBD2,once
TGTGCCTGGAGTACGACAGGGAGACACCTCCTCTTC,CAWSTTGRHLLF,TRBJ1-2,TRBV30,TRBD1,NA
TGTGCTAGTGGCCGGGCCATGAAATTGCAGGACAGAGTCGAAAATGAGAACACTGAAGCTTTCTTT,CASGRAMKLQDRVENENTEAFF,TRBJ1-1,TRBV12-5,NA,few
TGTGCCAGCATCCCCACAGGAAGCAACTACGAGCAGTACTTC,CASIPTGSNYEQYF,TRBJ2-7,TRBV7-9,NA,NA
TGTGCCAGCAGTCCCACTAGCGTCGCCTACAATGAGCAGTTCTTC,CASSPTSVAYNEQFF,TRBJ2-1,TRBV6-6,TRBD2,few
TGTGCCTGGAGGGTAAATAGCGGGGGTCGGTCCTACGAGCAGTACTTC,CAWRVNSGGRSYEQYF,TRBJ2-7,TRBV30,TRBD2,NA
TGTGCCAGCAGCGAAGGACAGGGTCACAATGAGCAGTTCTTC,CASSEGQGHNEQFF,TRBJ2-1,TRBV11-2,TRBD1,NA
TGTGCCAGCAGTGTGCGAGGTCCTAACGAGCAGTACTTC,CASSVRGPNEQYF,TRBJ2-7,TRBV2,NA,NA
TGTGCCAGCAGTGACTCAGAGGGAGGCGAGCAGTACTTC,CASSDSEGGEQYF,TRBJ2-7,TRBV6-4,NA,once
TGTGCCAGCAGCGTGTCAGTACGGGGTACAGATACGCAGTATTTT,CASSVSVRGTDTQYF,TRBJ2-3,TRBV9,NA,NA
TGTGCCAGCAGCTTGGCCAACAGCTATGGCTACACCTTC,CASSLANSYGYTF,TRBJ1-2,TRBV5-8,NA,NA
TGTGCCATACTAAGCGGGGGGGCTACCTACGAGCAGTACTTC,CAILSGGATYEQYF,TRBJ2-7,TRBV2,TRBD2,NA
TGTGCCAGCAGCCTTCGTGTCCTAGCGGGGGGTTACAATGAGCAGTTCTTC,CASSLRVLAGGYNEQFF,TRBJ2-1,TRBV9,TRBD2,NA
TGTGCCAGCAGCTTAGGATCCCGGGGTTGGGCAGATACGCAGTATTTT,CASSLGSRGWADTQYF,TRBJ2-3,TRBV7-8,NA,NA
TGCACCAGCAGCCAAGACAGGCTGAATCAGCCCCAGCATTTT,CTSSQDRLNQPQHF,TRBJ1-5,TRBV1,NA,NA
TGTGCCTTCCTGCTAAATACAGGGCTTGAAGCTTTCTTT,CAFLLNTGLEAFF,TRBJ1-1,TRBV30,NA,NA
TGTGCCAGCAGAGTTGGAGGGTCCGAGCAGTACTTC,CASRVGGSEQYF,TRBJ2-7,TRBV25-1,NA,NA
TGCGCCAGCAGCTCCGAGGGGGGGCCTCACGCTTTCTTT,CASSSEGGPHAFF,TRBJ1-1,TRBV5-1,NA,once
TGTGCCAGCAGCAAACAGGGGACCTACAACAATGAGCAGTTCTTC,CASSKQGTYNNEQFF,TRBJ2-1,TRBV11-2,TRBD1,NA
TGCGCCAGCAATCCGGGACAGCTCCAAGAGACCCAGTACTTC,CASNPGQLQETQYF,TRBJ2-5,TRBV10-2,TRBD1,NA
TGTGCCAGCAGCCAAGATATTCAGGGACTCGAAGCTTTCTTT,CASSQDIQGLEAFF,TRBJ1-1,TRBV4-2,NA,once
TGTGCCAGCAGCGCCTCTGGCGCGGATCCGTCTGAAGCTTTCTTT,CASSASGADPSEAFF,TRBJ1-1,TRBV9,NA,NA
TGTGCCAGCAGTCCTCAGATGGGAGCGGAAGCTTTCTTT,CASSPQMGAEAFF,TRBJ1-1,TRBV27,NA,few
TGCGCCAGCAGCCCCCCTGGGTCAGGGGGGAACTATGGCTACACCTTC,CASSPPGSGGNYGYTF,TRBJ1-2,TRBV4-1,TRBD1,few
TGTGCCAGCAGCCAAGGGGCGTTCGGAAACACCATATATTTT,CASSQGAFGNTIYF,TRBJ1-3,TRBV9,NA,NA
TGTGCCAGCAGGGAACCCCTACTACAAAGCTCCAAAGGGGGGGGGTTGCATGAGCAGTTCTTC,CASREPLLQSSKGGGLHEQFF,TRBJ2-1,TRBV6-1,NA,NA
TGTGCCAGCAGTTACGATACAGGGGCCGCCTATGGCTACACCTTC,CASSYDTGAAYGYTF,TRBJ1-2,TRBV6-5,TRBD1,NA
TGTGCCAGCAGCTTAGAACTGACAGGGGACAATGAGCAGTTCTTC,CASSLELTGDNEQFF,TRBJ2-1,TRBV11-1,TRBD1,NA
TGTGCCAGCAAGGCCGGGGTGGACAATCAGCCCCAGCATTTT,CASKAGVDNQPQHF,TRBJ1-5,TRBV6-5,NA,NA
TGTGCCAGCAGCTATCAGGGGGGTCTCGGGTCATATACGCAGTATTTT,CASSYQGGLGSYTQYF,TRBJ2-3,TRBV5-4,NA,NA
TGCAGCGTTGATCGATACAGGGGTGAAACTGAAGCTTTCTTT,CSVDRYRGETEAFF,TRBJ1-1,TRBV29-1,TRBD1,NA
TGTGCCAGCAGCGTCGACGGGGTGGCGGAGACCCAGTACTTC,CASSVDGVAETQYF,TRBJ2-5,TRBV11-3,NA,NA
TGTGCCAGCTCGCCTTTAAGGGACAGGAGCTCCTACGAGCAGTACTTC,CASSPLRDRSSYEQYF,TRBJ2-7,TRBV18,TRBD1,NA
TGTGCCAGCAGCTTACAGGGGGCGGGGTACACTGAAGCTTTCTTT,CASSLQGAGYTEAFF,TRBJ1-1,TRBV7-3,TRBD1,NA
TGCGCCAGCAGCTTTACTAGTTCTGAGCAGTTCTTC,CASSFTSSEQFF,TRBJ2-1,TRBV5-1,NA,NA
TGCAGTGCTAGCCCAGGGGGCGATCCTCATTTT,CSASPGGDPHF,TRBJ1-5,TRBV20-1,TRBD1,few
TGTGCCAGCAGGACGTGGGGCGGAACTTACGAGCAGTACTTC,CASRTWGGTYEQYF,TRBJ2-7,TRBV27,NA,NA
TGTGCCAGCAGTTTAGTCAGGGACAGGTATCTAGAGCAGTACTTC,CASSLVRDRYLEQYF,TRBJ2-7,TRBV27,TRBD1,NA
TGTGCCAGCAGTCGTAGCAGATGGGAGGATATCGTTATCTACGAGCAGTACTTC,CASSRSRWEDIVIYEQYF,TRBJ2-7,TRBV6-4,NA,NA
TGCGCCAGCAGCTTAGGAGTCTCTGGAAACACCATATATTTT,CASSLGVSGNTIYF,TRBJ1-3,TRBV5-1,NA,once
TGCAGCGCCCGGACAGGGGGCGGGACTGAAGCTTTCTTT,CSARTGGGTEAFF,TRBJ1-1,TRBV29-1,TRBD1,NA
TGCGCCAGCAGCCTCGGGACAGGGGGTTTGAAGCAGTACTTC,CASSLGTGGLKQYF,TRBJ2-7,TRBV5-1,TRBD1,NA
TGTGCCAGTAGTATCAGCTCGGGGGGTACTTCTACCGAGCAGTACTTC,CASSISSGGTSTEQYF,TRBJ2-7,TRBV19,TRBD2,once
TGTGCCAGCAGCCCCGGTAAAAATGGACTAGCGAGGACGCAAGAGACCCAGTACTTC,CASSPGKNGLARTQETQYF,TRBJ2-5,TRBV7-2,TRBD2,NA
TGTGCCAGCTCAAACACTGAAGCTTTCTTT,CASSNTEAFF,TRBJ1-1,TRBV7-9,NA,NA